These T cell receptor beta chains were read from a single sample in a study of cytomegalovirus exposure and HLA in healthy donors. The method was immunoSEQ multiplex PCR; TCRdb's version includes in-frame clones alone and lacks a portion of them. This sample's table reports about 200,000 clones. The sequencing sample was made of PBMCs. The receptors come from a man younger than 40 in good health and CMV-seronegative. Both conserved end residues are part of each CDR3. D genes are given only for firm matches.

v_gene,j_gene,d_gene,len,CDR3nt,CDR3aa
TRBV5-4,TRBJ1-3,NA,16,TGTGCCAGCAGCTTGGGACAGCCGAGCTCTGGAAACACCATATATTTT,CASSLGQPSSGNTIYF
TRBV25-1,TRBJ1-3,NA,12,TGTGCCAGTAGCGAAGAGGGTGGTGCCATATATTTT,CASSEEGGAIYF
TRBV19,TRBJ2-3,TRBD1,19,TGTGCCAGTAGTATCCCTCCCAACAGGGGAATCCCCTTGACAGATACGCAGTATTTT,CASSIPPNRGIPLTDTQYF
TRBV4-1,TRBJ1-1,NA,15,TGCGCCAGCAGCCAATTAGGCTTGGCGCGGGGTGAAGCTTTCTTT,CASSQLGLARGEAFF
TRBV6-5,TRBJ2-7,TRBD2,15,TGTGCCAGCAGTTCGACTAGCGGGGGTAACTACGAGCAGTACTTC,CASSSTSGGNYEQYF
TRBV7-8,TRBJ1-1,TRBD1,15,TGTGCCAGCAGGCTCAGGGGGCGCGACTATTCCGAAGCTTTCTTT,CASRLRGRDYSEAFF
TRBV27,TRBJ2-7,NA,16,TGTGCCAGCAGTTTCGGACGGAACGTGGTCGGAGGGGAGCAGTACTTC,CASSFGRNVVGGEQYF
TRBV13,TRBJ1-4,NA,12,TGTGCCAGCAGCTTACCGAACAAAAAACTGTTTTTT,CASSLPNKKLFF
TRBV2,TRBJ2-5,NA,15,TGTGCCAGCAGAGTTACAGGAGGGATCCAAGAGACCCAGTACTTC,CASRVTGGIQETQYF
TRBV7-9,TRBJ1-2,TRBD1,15,TGTGCCAGCAGCTTAAATCTGGGACAGGGCTATGGCTACACCTTC,CASSLNLGQGYGYTF
TRBV18,TRBJ2-7,NA,15,TGTGCCAGCTCACCCCCCGGGACACACGCCTACGAGCAGTACTTC,CASSPPGTHAYEQYF
TRBV5-1,TRBJ2-1,TRBD1,18,TGCGCCAGCAGCTCCCTGGGACAGACATGGAAAAATAACAATGAGCAGTTCTTC,CASSSLGQTWKNNNEQFF
TRBV5-1,TRBJ2-3,TRBD2,16,TGCGCCAGCAGCTTAGGCCTAGCGGGAGGTACAGATACGCAGTATTTT,CASSLGLAGGTDTQYF
TRBV6-6,TRBJ1-5,NA,15,TGTGCCAGCAGTTACTACGACAACGGCAATCAGCCCCAGCATTTT,CASSYYDNGNQPQHF
TRBV9,TRBJ2-1,TRBD2,15,TGTGCCAGCAGCGCCCTAGCGGGAGTGGGGAATGAGCAGTTCTTC,CASSALAGVGNEQFF
TRBV4-3,TRBJ2-7,TRBD2,15,TGCGCCAGCAGCCAAGATACCGGGGGGTCCTACGAGCAGTACTTC,CASSQDTGGSYEQYF
TRBV11-3,TRBJ2-1,TRBD1,14,TGTGCCAGCAGCTCCCGGGACAGAGCCAATGAGCAGTTCTTC,CASSSRDRANEQFF